The 2 T cell receptor beta chains below all came from one sample that was sequenced in a study of human thymus T cells. Resections that were taken during corrective heart surgery supplied the thymus tissue. Here immunoSEQ multiplex PCR was the method, and the copy in TCRdb shows in-frame clones only, minus some. The table records approximately 70,000 clones, 85% to 95% of them present only once. The sample consisted of thymus tissue. The receptors were sampled from a girl in the first two years of life with a congenital heart defect but otherwise immunologically healthy.

The chain has TRBV5-6 and TRBJ1-5, with D possibly TRBD1 on 5 matching bases. Trimming cost V 1 base and J 1 base, with 12 bases left between them. The germline CDR1 and CDR2 sequences are SGHDT and YYEEEE. This CDR3 is built from 16 residues. As DNA, the CDR3 is TGTGCCAGCAGCTTGAGGGGATTTGCGAGCAATCAGCCCCAGCATTTT. It yields the protein CASSLRGFASNQPQHF.

The chain employs TRBV16 and TRBJ1-5, with D unclear. Germline CDR1 KGHSY, CDR2 FQNENV. The CDR3 has 14 amino acids. The V end was cut by 1 base, the J end by 3 bases, with 7 bases between. CDR3 residues: CASSQFPDNQPQHF. The CDR3 DNA reads TGTGCCAGCAGCCAATTCCCAGACAATCAGCCCCAGCATTTT.